A single sample is the source of the 23 T cell receptor beta chains below, sequenced in a study of OX40 agonist ivuxolimab in advanced cancers. Measured with immunoSEQ multiplex PCR; TCRdb has only the in-frame clones, and not every one. The repertoire holds roughly 17,000 clones, with roughly 74% as singletons. The material sequenced was CD4+ or CD8+ T cells sorted from blood, taken in a trial of the OX40 agonist ivuxolimab. These receptors were collected from an adult with an advanced solid tumor such as melanoma, head and neck, liver or kidney cancer.

This chain joins TRBV30 and TRBJ2-5; D is undetermined. Trimming stripped 5 bases from V and 4 bases from J, with 5 bases between. In germline, CDR1 is GTSNPN, CDR2 SVGIG (reference sequence). The CDR3 extends over 10 amino acids. CDR3 protein: CAWARETQYF. DNA for the CDR3: TGTGCCTGGGCCCGAGAGACCCAGTACTTC.

The chain uses TRBV29-1 and TRBJ2-7, with D possibly called TRBD1 or TRBD2 (6 bases each). Germline lookup yields CDR1 SQVTM and CDR2 ANQGSEA. This CDR3 region has 14 residues. V gave up 7 bases and J gave up 7 bases, with 23 bases separating them. CDR3 nucleotides: TGCAGCGAAACGTTTCGGGGGCTCGGGGAGGAGCAGTACTTC. It specifies CSETFRGLGEEQYF.

The chain employs TRBV11-2 and TRBJ1-4; D is unresolved. The V end was cut by 3 bases, the J end by 5 bases, with 7 bases between. CDR1 is SGHAT, CDR2 FQNNGV, per germline. This CDR3 is 13 amino acids long. CDR3 in DNA: TGTGCCAGCAGCTTCTCAGTAAATGAAAAACTGTTTTTT. This encodes CASSFSVNEKLFF.

The chain is built from TRBV14 and TRBJ2-5; the D gene is possibly TRBD2 (5 bases). Per the germline V gene, CDR1 is SGHDN and CDR2 is FVKESK. The V end was cut by 0 bases, the J end by 7 bases, with 9 bases between. The CDR3 length is 13 residues. The CDR3 DNA is TGTGCCAGCAGCCAAGAGGAAGGGAGGACCCAGTACTTC. Protein sequence: CASSQEEGRTQYF.

The V and J genes are TRBV19 and TRBJ2-7; tentative D call: TRBD2 (6 bases). Germline V CDR1 and CDR2: LNHDA, SQIVND (reference sequence). The V gene lost 3 bases and the J gene lost 6 bases, with 15 bases spanning the gap. This CDR3 is built from 14 residues. This CDR3 reads CASSIAGGLAEQYF. CDR3 DNA: TGTGCCAGTAGTATTGCCGGGGGTCTAGCCGAGCAGTACTTC.

This clone appeared a few times. The rearrangement uses TRBV2 and TRBJ1-4; possibly TRBD1 for D (6 bases). CDR1 is SNHLY and CDR2 is FYNNEI in the germline V gene. The CDR3 covers 17 residues. The V and J ends lost 2 bases and 3 bases respectively, with 16 bases between them. The CDR3 region is CASSETPTGGPNEKLFF. As DNA, the CDR3 is TGTGCCAGCAGTGAAACCCCGACAGGCGGGCCTAATGAAAAACTGTTTTTT.

Details on this clone: This same CDR3 is encoded by further DNA sequences in the sample. This chain connects TRBV5-5 to TRBJ1-5; 7 nucleotides line up with TRBD1. The CDR3 has 14 amino acids. The germline V gene has CDR1 SGHKS and CDR2 YYEKEE (reference sequence). V shed 4 bases and J 6 bases; nucleotides not matched to a gene: 7. The DNA for the CDR3 is TGTGCCAGCAGCCTACGACAGGGACCTCAGCCCCAGCATTTT. Translated, it gives CASSLRQGPQPQHF.

Only a few counts were recorded for this clone. The chain has TRBV6-5 and TRBJ1-5; tentatively, D is TRBD1 (6 bases). V was cut by 5 bases and J by 6 bases, with 14 bases left in between. There are 14 residues in the CDR3. Germline V gene data show CDR1 as MNHEY and CDR2 as SVGAGI. DNA of the CDR3: TGTGCCAGCAGTAACACAGGGTTTGCTCAGCCCCAGCATTTT. Amino acids: CASSNTGFAQPQHF.

The rearrangement links TRBV7-9 to TRBJ2-3; TRBD2 matches 7 bases. The length of the CDR3 is 16 residues. Germline V gene data show CDR1 as SEHNR and CDR2 as FQNEAQ (reference sequence). With 5 bases clipped from V and 0 bases from J, the junction kept 8 bases outside the gene matches. The chain's CDR3 is CASSPRPAGSTDTQYF. The DNA of the CDR3 is TGTGCCAGCAGCCCCAGGCCAGCGGGGAGCACAGATACGCAGTATTTT. The full variable domain, in which reference TRBV7-9 and TRBJ2-3 provide the parts outside the CDR3, is DTGVSQNPRHKITKRGQNVTFRCDPISEHNRLYWYRQTLGQGPEFLTYFQNEAQLEKSRLLSDRFSAERPKGSFSTLEIQRTEQGDSAMYLCASSPRPAGSTDTQYFGPGTRLTVL.

The V call is TRBV18, the J call TRBJ2-2, with D uncertain. The CDR3 covers 12 residues. Germline assignment: CDR1 KGHSH and CDR2 LQKENI. Trimming removed 7 bases from V and 4 bases from J, with 7 bases in between. CDR3 in DNA: TGTGCCAGCTTCAAGTCCACCGGGGAGCTGTTTTTT. This encodes CASFKSTGELFF.

DNA for the CDR3: TGTGCCAGCAGTTTCCGAAACAGCGGCGAGCAGTACTTC. Its translation is CASSFRNSGEQYF. V usage is TRBV6-1 and J usage is TRBJ2-7, with D perhaps TRBD2 (5 bases). This CDR3 is built from 13 residues. CDR1 and CDR2 (germline): MNHNS, SASEGT. V shed 5 bases and J shed 6 bases, with 14 bases lying between them.

A few counts support this clone. The CDR3 loop reads CASSLAGAGQPQHF. The CDR3 coding sequence is TGTGCCAGCAGCTTAGCAGGTGCGGGCCAGCCCCAGCATTTT. V and J are TRBV11-2 and TRBJ1-5; D not resolved. CDR1 is SGHAT and CDR2 is FQNNGV in the germline V gene. V shed 1 base and J shed 7 bases, with 11 bases lying between them. The CDR3 is 14 residues long.

The rearrangement links TRBV18 to TRBJ2-5; maybe TRBD1 (6 bases). Germline V gene data show CDR1 as KGHSH and CDR2 as LQKENI. Trimming took 6 bases from V and 1 from J, leaving 15 bases between them. CDR3 length equals 15 residues. The CDR3 sequence is CASSRPGTSQETQYF. The CDR3 bases are TGTGCCAGCTCGCGACCGGGGACAAGCCAAGAGACCCAGTACTTC.

This clone appeared once. The chain has TRBV18 and TRBJ2-7; TRBD2 matches at 10 bases. The junction had 8 bases not matched to a gene; V was cut back by 3 bases and J by 6 bases. Germline lookup yields CDR1 KGHSH and CDR2 LQKENI. The CDR3 consists of 15 residues. The CDR3 region has the DNA TGTGCCAGCTCACCGGGGCTAGCGGGAGCCGGCGAGCAGTACTTC. Protein: CASSPGLAGAGEQYF. The full variable domain, rest sourced from reference TRBV18 and TRBJ2-7, is NAGVMQNPRHLVRRRGQEARLRCSPMKGHSHVYWYRQLPEEGLKFMVYLQKENIIDESGMPKERFSAEFPKEGPSILRIQQVVRGDSAAYFCASSPGLAGAGEQYFGPGTRLTVT.

The chain is built from TRBV9 and TRBJ2-5; the D gene could be TRBD1 or TRBD2 (5 bases each). The CDR3 spans 15 residues. The V and J ends lost 3 bases and 0 bases respectively, with 12 bases between them. The germline gives CDR1 SGDLS, CDR2 YYNGEE. The CDR3 region has the DNA TGTGCCAGCAGCGCCCTGGGGCGGGACCAAGAGACCCAGTACTTC. Residues: CASSALGRDQETQYF.

This sequence joins TRBV28 and TRBJ1-4; D may be TRBD1 (6 bases). Germline CDR1 and CDR2: MDHEN and SYDVKM. V was trimmed by 3 bases and J by 1 base, leaving 9 bases between them. The CDR3 runs to 15 residues. CDR3: CASSLGGITNEKLFF. For the CDR3, the DNA is TGTGCCAGCAGTTTGGGGGGCATAACTAATGAAAAACTGTTTTTT. The whole variable domain, remainder taken from reference TRBV28 and TRBJ1-4, is DVKVTQSSRYLVKRTGEKVFLECVQDMDHENMFWYRQDPGLGLRLIYFSYDVKMKEKGDIPEGYSVSREKKERFSLILESASTNQTSMYLCASSLGGITNEKLFFGSGTQLSVL.

The CDR3 coding sequence is TGTGCCAGCAGCCCTCGACAGGGGGGCACTGAAGCTTTCTTT. Translated, it gives CASSPRQGGTEAFF. The chain combines TRBV7-3 with TRBJ1-1; 9 bases fit TRBD1. Germline CDR1 reads SGHTA; CDR2 reads FQGTGA. The length of the CDR3 is 14 residues. V gave up 5 bases and J gave up 4 bases; unmatched junction bases: 5.

The chain employs TRBV15 and TRBJ1-1; TRBD1 matches 7 bases. Germline values: CDR1 LNHNV, CDR2 YYDKDF (reference sequence). The trim removed 1 base at V and 9 bases at J, leaving 11 bases unmatched. This CDR3 is built from 15 residues. CDR3 amino acids: CATSRVRTGRTQAFF. Written as DNA, the CDR3 is TGTGCCACCAGCAGAGTACGGACAGGCCGAACACAAGCTTTCTTT.

The V gene is TRBV25-1, the J gene TRBJ2-7; 8 bases map to TRBD1. Trimming at V came to 7 bases and at J to 3 bases, leaving 8 bases not matched to a gene. The CDR3 has 14 amino acids. Germline CDR1 is MGHDK and CDR2 is SYGVNS. CDR3 sequence reads: CASNGPGQVYEQYF. CDR3 nucleotide sequence: TGTGCCAGCAACGGACCGGGACAGGTCTACGAGCAGTACTTC.

J is TRBJ2-7 and V is TRBV4-3; 7 bases are shared with TRBD1. Germline CDR1 LGHNA, CDR2 YSLEER. After removal of 3 bases from V and 3 bases from J, the junction contained 8 bases not matched to a gene. This CDR3 region has 15 residues. The CDR3 here is CASSQDRQGFYEQYF. In DNA, the CDR3 is TGCGCCAGCAGCCAGGATCGACAGGGTTTCTACGAGCAGTACTTC.

The chain is built from TRBV7-3 and TRBJ1-5; D is undetermined. The germline V and J ends were trimmed by 6 bases and 0 bases, with 18 bases remaining between them. The CDR3 totals 17 residues. Per the germline V gene, CDR1 is SGHTA and CDR2 is FQGTGA. The CDR3 protein is CASRLRKRRDSNQPQHF. The CDR3 DNA sequence: TGTGCCAGCAGGCTTAGAAAGCGTAGGGATAGCAATCAGCCCCAGCATTTT.

This chain connects TRBV9 to TRBJ2-1; 14 nucleotides agree with TRBD2. Germline V gives CDR1 SGDLS, CDR2 YYNGEE. After removal of 6 bases from V and 8 bases from J, the junction contained 10 bases not matched to a gene. The CDR3 consists of 16 residues. Written as DNA, the CDR3 is TGTGCCAGCACGCTCCTTGGGACTAGCGGGAGCGATGAGCAGTTCTTC. Protein sequence: CASTLLGTSGSDEQFF.

The gene calls are TRBV29-1 and TRBJ2-1; TRBD2 aligns across 13 bases. Trimming at V came to 7 bases and at J to 12 bases, leaving 15 bases not matched to a gene. The CDR3 extends over 15 amino acids. The germline V gene has CDR1 SQVTM and CDR2 ANQGSEA. The CDR3 reads CSGRTSGGGFSVQFF. CDR3 nucleotides: TGCAGCGGTCGAACTAGCGGGGGGGGGTTCAGCGTGCAGTTCTTC.